Shown below are 32 T cell receptor beta chains from a single sample sequenced in a study of regulatory T cells in long-lasting Graves disease. Time point: newly diagnosed GD, antithyroid drugs for less than 3 months. PBMC-extracted RNA yielded the TCR library. Both iRepertoire HTBI primers and Arm-PCR of CDR3 regions were used to build the TCR beta libraries. TCRdb reprocessed the multiplex PCR reads via MiXCR and lists one record per CDR3 protein. The table includes some 370,000 distinct CDR3 sequences, roughly 10% detected once. Separately, the same data were catalogued under a study of T cells in Graves' hyperthyroidism and ophthalmopathy.

The specimen was peripheral blood mononuclear cells (PBMCs), collected at new diagnosis, from a patient treated with antithyroid drugs. The receptors here all came from a young woman with Graves disease.

This clonotype was recorded at least ten times. The chain carries TRBV28 and TRBJ1-5; possibly TRBD1 for D (6 bases). The CDR3 covers 15 residues. V was clipped by 7 bases and J by 2 bases, with 15 bases between them. Germline lookup yields CDR1 MDHEN and CDR2 SYDVKM. CDR3 in DNA: TGTGCCAGCAACTGGGGGGGGGCTGGCAATCAGCCCCAGCATTTT. It encodes CASNWGGAGNQPQHF.

This rearrangement joins TRBV7-8 to TRBJ1-5; perhaps TRBD1 as D (5 bases). Deletions cut 3 bases from V and 6 bases from J, with 15 bases between. There are 15 residues in the CDR3. The germline V gene has CDR1 SGHVS and CDR2 FQNEAQ. The CDR3 region is CASSFLWQGGQPQHF. DNA for the CDR3: TGTGCCAGCAGCTTCCTATGGCAGGGTGGTCAGCCCCAGCATTTT.

The chain carries TRBV6-2 or TRBV6-3 and TRBJ2-5; D not certain. V gave up 5 bases and J gave up 7 bases, with 23 bases separating them. Germline assignment: CDR1 MNHEY and CDR2 SVGEGT. The CDR3 totals 16 residues. Here the CDR3 reads CASSRTSGLRPGTQYF. In DNA, the CDR3 is TGTGCCAGCAGTCGGACCTCCGGGCTACGCCCAGGGACCCAGTACTTC.

The table lists this clonotype with many counts. J is TRBJ2-1 and V is TRBV28, with D maybe TRBD2 (6 bases). The ends were cut back, 6 bases at V and 0 bases at J, with 15 bases in the middle. Germline V gene lookup returns CDR1 MDHEN and CDR2 SYDVKM. This CDR3 is built from 16 residues. The CDR3 coding sequence is TGTGCCAGCAGCCTCGACGCGGGACCCTCCTACAATGAGCAGTTCTTC. Protein: CASSLDAGPSYNEQFF. Looking up the rest from reference TRBV28 and TRBJ2-1 gives the full variable domain: DVKVTQSSRYLVKRTGEKVFLECVQDMDHENMFWYRQDPGLGLRLIYFSYDVKMKEKGDIPEGYSVSREKKERFSLILESASTNQTSMYLCASSLDAGPSYNEQFFGPGTRLTVL.

The sample holds many counts of this clonotype. The V call is TRBV6-5, the J call TRBJ1-2; D is uncertain. Trimming cost V 2 bases and J 5 bases, with 3 bases left between them. The CDR3 is 11 amino acids. Germline-derived CDR1 and CDR2 are MNHEY and SVGAGI. CDR3 DNA: TGTGCCAGCAGTTACCCGTATGGCTACACCTTC. Its protein is CASSYPYGYTF.

This clonotype was detected a few times. This chain joins TRBV7-9 and TRBJ2-1, with TRBD2 identical over 9 bases. Germline CDR1 is SEHNR and CDR2 is FQNEAQ (reference sequence). This CDR3 has 16 amino acids. V trimming: 5 bases; J trimming: 8 bases; junction bases outside the gene matches: 13. The CDR3 sequence is CASSPPRLAGRDEQFF. In DNA, the CDR3 is TGTGCCAGCAGCCCCCCCCGGCTAGCGGGAAGAGATGAGCAGTTCTTC.

As to this clonotype: A much larger clone differs by one base, so this may be a read error. The chain's CDR3 is CASRLLASYNEQFF. The DNA of the CDR3 is TGTGCCAGCCGACTACTAGCCTCCTACAATGAGCAGTTCTTC. The chain couples TRBV2 to TRBJ2-1; a possible D gene is TRBD2 (6 bases). Per germline, CDR1 SNHLY and CDR2 FYNNEI. The CDR3 extends over 14 amino acids. V lost 8 bases and J lost 0, with 11 bases in between.

This clonotype was observed a few times. The chain carries TRBV9 and TRBJ2-6, with a tentative D call TRBD1 (6 bases). Per germline, CDR1 SGDLS and CDR2 YYNGEE. The CDR3 sequence is 17 residues long. Trimming left V 1 base short and J 2 bases short, with 13 bases between. This CDR3 is CASSVRRGDTGANVLTF. For the CDR3, the DNA is TGTGCCAGCAGCGTACGCAGGGGAGACACTGGGGCCAACGTCCTGACTTTC. Based on the CDR3 plus reference TRBV9 and TRBJ2-6, the full variable domain is DSGVTQTPKHLITATGQRVTLRCSPRSGDLSVYWYQQSLDQGLQFLIQYYNGEERAKGNILERFSAQQFPDLHSELNLSSLELGDSALYFCASSVRRGDTGANVLTFGAGSRLTVL.

This clonotype was observed at least ten times. This chain joins TRBV2 and TRBJ1-1; D remains ambiguous. V lost 6 bases to trimming and J lost 2 bases, with 10 bases between them. The germline CDR1 and CDR2 sequences are SNHLY and FYNNEI. This CDR3 has 13 residues. The CDR3 DNA is TGTGCCAGCAGCGGAAGGTCCAACACTGAAGCTTTCTTT. Translating gives CASSGRSNTEAFF.

The sample holds many counts of this clonotype. The chain has TRBV27 and TRBJ2-1; D is perhaps TRBD1 or TRBD2 (5 bases each). The CDR3 is 17 amino acids. V shed 5 bases and J shed 7 bases, with 24 bases lying between them. The V gene's germline CDR1 is MNHEY and CDR2 SMNVEV (reference sequence). CDR3 loop: CASSVMPGPDYLNEQFF. CDR3 coding DNA: TGTGCCAGCAGTGTAATGCCGGGACCCGATTATCTTAATGAGCAGTTCTTC.

This clonotype was counted at least ten times. This chain links TRBV5-1 with TRBJ2-2, with D unclear. Germline V gene sequence: CDR1 SGHRS, CDR2 YFSETQ. The CDR3 contains 13 residues. Trimming shortened V by 0 bases and J by 6 bases, and 6 bases separated the two germline ends. The CDR3: CASSLGIPGELFF. In DNA, the CDR3 is TGCGCCAGCAGCTTGGGTATTCCCGGGGAGCTGTTTTTT.

This clonotype came up many times. The chain couples TRBV6-1 to TRBJ1-2; D unresolved. The V gene lost 8 bases and the J gene lost 8 bases, with 15 bases spanning the gap. CDR1 is MNHNS and CDR2 is SASEGT in the germline V gene. The CDR3 has 12 amino acids. CDR3 nucleotide sequence: TGTGCCAGCTTACGAGCCGGCTTGGGCTACACCTTC. Translated: CASLRAGLGYTF.

The table lists this clonotype with many counts. J is TRBJ2-2 and V is TRBV10-3; 10 bases map to TRBD1. The V gene's germline CDR1 is ENHRY and CDR2 SYGVKD. The trim removed 7 bases at V and 1 base at J, leaving 12 bases unmatched. The CDR3 loop spans 18 amino acids. The CDR3: CAITPGQGTEKNTGELFF. The CDR3 coding sequence is TGTGCCATCACTCCGGGACAGGGGACCGAAAAGAACACCGGGGAGCTGTTTTTT.

This clonotype showed up many times. The chain recombines TRBV12-5 with TRBJ2-7; 8 positions match TRBD1. The germline V gene has CDR1 LGHNT and CDR2 FRNRAP. The CDR3 is 14 residues long. J lost 2 bases, V lost 7 bases, and 7 bases had no gene match. CDR3 sequence (DNA): TGTGCTAGTGCCACGGGACAGGTACCCTACGAGCAGTACGTC. This translates into CASATGQVPYEQYV.

This clonotype was seen many times. The chain combines TRBV20-1 with TRBJ1-2; weak D call: TRBD1 (6 bases). The germline CDR1 and CDR2 sequences are DFQATT and SNEGSKA (reference sequence). The CDR3 consists of 14 residues. V lost 2 bases and J lost 2, with 12 bases in between. DNA of the CDR3: TGCAGTGCTAGACGGGGGGCTGACAACTATGGCTACACCTTC. This sequence encodes CSARRGADNYGYTF.

This sequence joins TRBV4-1 and TRBJ2-1; unclear D gene. From germline, CDR1 is MGHRA and CDR2 YSYEKL. The CDR3 consists of 15 residues. Trimming cost V 0 bases and J 3 bases, with 9 bases left between them. The DNA of the CDR3 is TGCGCCAGCAGCCAAGATATTCCAGGCTACAATGAGCAGTTCTTC. This gives the protein CASSQDIPGYNEQFF.

This clonotype was counted between two and nine times. The V and J genes are TRBV9 and TRBJ1-1; D is uncertain. Per germline, CDR1 SGDLS and CDR2 YYNGEE. V was shortened by 4 bases and J by 0 bases, with 28 bases between the two germline ends. The CDR3 has 20 residues. The DNA for the CDR3 is TGTGCCAGCAGCCGCGGAGTGCGGCGGAGGCCCTTCGTCATGAACACTGAAGCTTTCTTT. Residues: CASSRGVRRRPFVMNTEAFF.

Many counts were recorded for this clonotype. V gene TRBV29-1 combines with J gene TRBJ1-2, with D uncertain. Trimming took 4 bases from V and 2 from J, leaving 8 bases between them. This CDR3 has 12 residues. Germline CDR1 and CDR2: SQVTM and ANQGSEA. For the CDR3, the DNA is TGCAGCGTTGTCGTACCCAACTATGGCTACACCTTC. This translates into CSVVVPNYGYTF.

This clonotype was seen repeatedly, ten times or more. The chain recombines TRBV28 with TRBJ1-2; D gene uncertain. Trimming shortened V by 6 bases and J by 0 bases, and 8 bases separated the two germline ends. The CDR3 consists of 13 residues. Germline CDR1 and CDR2: MDHEN and SYDVKM. The DNA of the CDR3 is TGTGCCAGCAGGCAGTCCGCTAACTATGGCTACACCTTC. It codes for CASRQSANYGYTF.

This clonotype was seen repeatedly, ten times or more. The chain employs TRBV29-1 and TRBJ2-1; TRBD2 matches at 8 bases. CDR3 size: 17 residues. CDR1 is SQVTM, CDR2 ANQGSEA, per germline. J was trimmed by 6 bases and V by 4 bases; bases with no gene match: 17. CDR3 DNA sequence: TGCAGCGTTGTGGATCGGGGGGGCGCGGGCCCGGGCAATGAGCAGTTCTTC. This translates into CSVVDRGGAGPGNEQFF.

Many counts were recorded for this clonotype. V usage is TRBV12-3 or TRBV12-4 and J usage is TRBJ2-4; TRBD1 agrees at 8 bases. There are 16 residues in the CDR3. V shed 4 bases and J 7 bases; nucleotides not matched to a gene: 12. CDR3 sequence: CASSSRDRTLPNIQYF. The CDR3 nucleotides read TGTGCCAGCAGTTCCCGGGACAGGACGCTCCCTAACATTCAGTACTTC.

This clonotype was recorded many times. This sequence joins TRBV6-2 or TRBV6-3 and TRBJ1-1; D not certain. This CDR3 comprises 14 residues. The V gene's germline CDR1 is MNHEY and CDR2 SVGEGT. Trimming shortened V by 5 bases and J by 0 bases, and 10 bases separated the two germline ends. CDR3 coding DNA: TGTGCCAGCAGTGAATCGCAGATGAACACTGAAGCTTTCTTT. Encoded protein: CASSESQMNTEAFF.

This clonotype was picked up many times. This chain links TRBV20-1 with TRBJ1-5; 7 bases map to TRBD1. The V gene end was trimmed by 3 bases and the J gene end by 3 bases; junction bases not matched to a gene: 2. The V gene's germline CDR1 is DFQATT and CDR2 SNEGSKA (reference sequence). There are 13 residues in the CDR3. CDR3 bases: TGCAGTGCTAGGGACAGGTACAATCAGCCCCAGCATTTT. Its protein is CSARDRYNQPQHF.

This clonotype was counted at least ten times. The chain employs TRBV29-1 and TRBJ2-7; 7 bases agree with TRBD1. The CDR3 extends over 15 amino acids. Looked up from germline, CDR1 is SQVTM and CDR2 is ANQGSEA. Trimming cost V 5 bases and J 0 bases; bases outside gene matches: 10. The DNA of the CDR3 is TGCAGCGTTTCCCAGACAGGGACCAGCTCCTACGAGCAGTACTTC. Protein product: CSVSQTGTSSYEQYF.

This clonotype was observed a few times. CDR3 bases: TGTGCCAGCAGCTTAAGTCCTGGGACCCCCATCGCTTTCTTT. Translating gives CASSLSPGTPIAFF. This chain uses TRBV7-3 with TRBJ1-1, with D perhaps matching TRBD1 (5 bases). In germline, CDR1 is SGHTA, CDR2 FQGTGA. This CDR3 spans 14 amino acids. With 1 base removed from V and 11 bases from J, the gap between germline ends came to 17 bases.

This clonotype was counted many times. The chain recombines TRBV2 with TRBJ2-3; 8 nucleotides align to TRBD2. CDR1 and CDR2 (germline): SNHLY, FYNNEI. After removal of 7 bases from V and 2 bases from J, the junction contained 5 bases not matched to a gene. CDR3 length: 14 amino acids. The CDR3 loop reads CASKRLAFTDTQYF. The CDR3 DNA follows: TGTGCCAGCAAAAGACTAGCGTTCACAGATACGCAGTATTTT.

This clonotype was recorded at least ten times. The rearrangement uses TRBV18 and TRBJ2-2; no firm D call. V lost 2 bases and J 6 bases, leaving 10 bases between the germline ends. The germline V gene has CDR1 KGHSH and CDR2 LQKENI. CDR3 length equals 14 residues. The DNA for the CDR3 is TGTGCCAGCTCACCAGGGTCATCCTCCGGGGAGCTGTTTTTT. Its protein product is CASSPGSSSGELFF.

This clonotype has more than one count but fewer than ten. Given a much more abundant clone one base away, this may be a read error. The chain recombines TRBV18 with TRBJ1-3; D gene ambiguous. This CDR3 is built from 15 residues. Germline CDR1 is KGHSH and CDR2 is LQKENI. The CDR3 spells CASSPNRVSGDTIYF. Written as DNA, the CDR3 is TGTGCCAGCTCACCGAACAGAGTCTCTGGAGACACCATATATTTT.

For this clonotype: A much more abundant neighbour one base away suggests this may be a read error. The chain employs TRBV3-1 and TRBJ2-2; weak D call: TRBD2 (5 bases). CDR1 is LGHDT, CDR2 YNNKEL, per germline (reference sequence). The CDR3 contains 14 residues. In DNA, the CDR3 is TGTGCCAGCAGCCCCAAGGGAGACACCGGGGAGCCGTTTTTT. Its translation is CASSPKGDTGEPFF.

This clonotype has ten or more counts. The gene calls are TRBV7-9 and TRBJ2-4; no reliable D call. Germline CDR1 SEHNR, CDR2 FQNEAQ (reference sequence). The ends were cut back, 3 bases at V and 9 bases at J, with 15 bases in the middle. The CDR3 extends over 14 amino acids. The CDR3 loop reads CASSFASGVSIQYF. CDR3 bases: TGTGCCAGCAGCTTCGCTTCTGGTGTTTCCATTCAGTACTTC.

A few counts support this clonotype. A much more abundant neighbour one base away suggests this may be a read error. The chain joins TRBV7-3 to TRBJ1-1; D is uncertain. Germline loops: CDR1 SGHTA, CDR2 FQGTGA. The CDR3 is made up of 13 amino acids. CDR3 loop: CAGSSRRNTEAFF. The CDR3 DNA reads TGTGCCGGCAGCTCCAGGCGGAACACTGAAGCTTTCTTT.

In this sample, this clonotype turned up a few times. Given the absence of the conserved phenylalanine or tryptophan at the CDR3 end, a read error is likely. This chain links TRBV6-1 with TRBJ1-2; 8 bases are a match to TRBD1. The germline V gene has CDR1 MNHNS and CDR2 SASEGT. The CDR3 is 17 residues long. The V and J ends lost 0 bases and 7 bases, in that order; junction bases with no gene match: 13. CDR3 in amino acids: CASSEAVGRGRIRGYTS. DNA of the CDR3: TGTGCCAGCAGTGAAGCGGTGGGCAGGGGGCGTATACGTGGCTACACCTCC.